This TCR beta chain was documented in a study of molecular identifiers for immune sequencing clone quantification. V shed 4 bases and J 1 base; nucleotides not matched to a gene: 13. CDR1 is SGDLS and CDR2 is YYNGEE in the germline V gene. The CDR3 spans 17 residues. Previously reported methods and listed TCR primers produced the bulk TCR libraries. TCRdb used MiXCR to reprocess the PCR reads, holding one entry per CDR3 protein. Of roughly 90,000 distinct CDR3 sequences listed, around a fifth are singletons. This clonotype was picked up a small number of times. Its antigen is still unknown. Regarding the study as a whole: In naive cells, clones above 20 RNA copies held under 1% of molecules, whereas in effector cells they held over 98%. Jurkat TCR RNA spiked in from one cell (amid about 980,000 naive cells) was reportedly detectable.

Sequencing was performed on naive CD8+ T cells from blood, with Jurkat cell RNA spiked in. Subset indicated: FACS-sorted CD8+CD4-CCR7+CD45RA+ naive T cells. The source is a human donor in good health. Some libraries in this study had Jurkat cell RNA spiked in. The rearrangement uses TRBV9 and TRBJ1-1; 7 bases are shared with TRBD1. The CDR3 DNA reads as TGTGCCAGCAGCTCTCAACCGCTTACAGGGGCGAACACTGAAGCTTTCTTT. Its protein is CASSSQPLTGANTEAFF.